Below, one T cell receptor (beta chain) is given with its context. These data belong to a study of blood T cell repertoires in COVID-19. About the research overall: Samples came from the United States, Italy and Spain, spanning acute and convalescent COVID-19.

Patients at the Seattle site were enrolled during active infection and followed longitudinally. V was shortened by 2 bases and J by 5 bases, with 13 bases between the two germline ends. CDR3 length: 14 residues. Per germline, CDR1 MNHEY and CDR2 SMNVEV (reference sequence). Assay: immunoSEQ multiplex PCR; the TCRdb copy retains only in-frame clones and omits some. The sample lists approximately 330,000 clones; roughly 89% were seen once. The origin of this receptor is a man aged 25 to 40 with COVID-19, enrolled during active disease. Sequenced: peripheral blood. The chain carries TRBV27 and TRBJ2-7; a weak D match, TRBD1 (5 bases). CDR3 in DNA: TGTGCCAGCAGTTTAAGGGCAGGGTCCCACGAGCAGTACTTC. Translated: CASSLRAGSHEQYF.